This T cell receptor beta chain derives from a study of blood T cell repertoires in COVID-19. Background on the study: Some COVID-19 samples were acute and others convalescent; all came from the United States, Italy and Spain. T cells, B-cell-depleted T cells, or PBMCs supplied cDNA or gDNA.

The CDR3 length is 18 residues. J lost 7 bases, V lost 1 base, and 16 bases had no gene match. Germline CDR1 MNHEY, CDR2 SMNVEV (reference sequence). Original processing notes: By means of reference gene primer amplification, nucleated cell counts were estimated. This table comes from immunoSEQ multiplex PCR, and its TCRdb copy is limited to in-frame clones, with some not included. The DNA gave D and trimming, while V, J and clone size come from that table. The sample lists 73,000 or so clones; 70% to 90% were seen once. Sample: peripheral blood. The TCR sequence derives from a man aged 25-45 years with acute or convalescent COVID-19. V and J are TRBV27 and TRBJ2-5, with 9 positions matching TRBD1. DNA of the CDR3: TGTGCCAGCAGTTTATTGAAAGGGGCGACAGGGGGACTTGGGACCCAGTACTTC. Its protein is CASSLLKGATGGLGTQYF.